Listed below are T cell receptor beta chains from one sample, sequenced in a study of T-cell reconstitution after alpha-beta-depleted transplantation in children. TCRdb reprocessed the PCR reads with MiXCR, giving one entry per CDR3 protein. In the table there are under 50,000 distinct CDR3 sequences, roughly 52% of which are singletons. The starting material was peripheral blood, obtained before TCRalphabeta/CD19-depleted stem cell transplant. These receptors all come from a boy under three years old with SCID, due to receive a stem cell transplant. The CDR3 runs from the conserved cysteine through the conserved F or W. The order of the fields is D gene, J gene, clone size, V gene, CDR3 DNA, CDR3 protein. The D gene is left open where the match is weak. The listing skips clone size in some rows; elsewhere it reads once, few, many or a size class.

>NA|TRBJ1-1|NA|TRBV20-1
TGCAGTGTTGAGGACAGGAACACTGAAGCTTTCTTT
CSVEDRNTEAFF
>NA|TRBJ2-5|few|TRBV7-9
TGTGCCACCGGCTGGGCGTACCAAGAGACCCAGTACTTC
CATGWAYQETQYF
>NA|TRBJ2-3|NA|TRBV24-1
TGTGCCACCAGTGATTCGGGACCCCTAAGCACAGATACGCAGTATTTT
CATSDSGPLSTDTQYF
>NA|TRBJ2-2|few|TRBV15
TGTGCCACCAGCAGAGCGTACGGGGAGCTGTTTTTT
CATSRAYGELFF
>NA|TRBJ2-1|NA|TRBV7-2
TGTGCCAGCAGTCCAGGCCGGGGGAACTACAATGAGCAGTTCTTC
CASSPGRGNYNEQFF
>NA|TRBJ1-2|NA|TRBV20-1
TGCAGTGCCAGATCGACAGGCTCTGACTATGGCTACACCTTC
CSARSTGSDYGYTF
>TRBD1|TRBJ1-2|NA|TRBV12-3/TRBV12-4
TGTGCCAGCAGTCCCAGACCGGACAGGGCCTATGGCTACACCTTC
CASSPRPDRAYGYTF
>NA|TRBJ2-1|few|TRBV7-3
TGTGCCAGCAGCCCCGACAGCGACGTCTCCAATGAGCAGTTCTTC
CASSPDSDVSNEQFF
>NA|TRBJ2-7|medium-sized|TRBV18
TGTGCCAGCTCACCACCGGGCTCCGACTACGAGCAGTACTTC
CASSPPGSDYEQYF
>NA|TRBJ1-4|NA|TRBV6-5
TGTGCCAGCAGTTGGAGCGGCGGCCCTAATGAAAAACTGTTTTTT
CASSWSGGPNEKLFF
>NA|TRBJ1-3|NA|TRBV7-8
TGTGCCAGCGCGAGCTCTGGAAACACCATATATTTT
CASASSGNTIYF
>NA|TRBJ1-5|NA|TRBV28
TGTGCCAGCAGCTCTTGGTTTGCCCCAGGCAATCAGCCCCAGCATTTT
CASSSWFAPGNQPQHF
>NA|TRBJ2-3|NA|TRBV6-6
TGTGCCAGCAGGCCCACTAGCACAGATACGCAGTATTTT
CASRPTSTDTQYF
>TRBD1|TRBJ2-7|NA|TRBV6-1
TGTGCCAGCAGTCCGGGACAGGTTCGATTGTACTCCTACGAGCAGTACTTC
CASSPGQVRLYSYEQYF
>NA|TRBJ2-5|NA|TRBV10-3
TGTGCCATCAGTGATTCAGGGCCGGAGACCCAGTACTTC
CAISDSGPETQYF
>TRBD1|TRBJ1-1|few|TRBV5-1
TGCGCCAGCAGCCTCACCGGGACAGGGAACACTGAAGCTTTCTTT
CASSLTGTGNTEAFF
>NA|TRBJ1-2|few|TRBV20-1
TGCAGTGCTAGATCCTACGGACAGAGCTCTAACTATGGCTACACCTTC
CSARSYGQSSNYGYTF
>NA|TRBJ2-3|few|TRBV20-1
TGCAGTGCTAGGAGCCTGATCCCTGTCACAGATACGCAGTATTTT
CSARSLIPVTDTQYF
>NA|TRBJ1-1|NA|TRBV7-6
TGTGCCAGCAGCTTAGGTGGAAGGGGGAACACTGAAGCTTTCTTT
CASSLGGRGNTEAFF
>NA|TRBJ2-4|NA|TRBV5-1
TGCGCCAGCAGCTTGGGTGAAGCCAAAAACATTCAGTACTTC
CASSLGEAKNIQYF
>NA|TRBJ1-2|many|TRBV20-1
TGCAGTGCTGGACGGGACACCAACTATGGCTACACCTTC
CSAGRDTNYGYTF
>NA|TRBJ2-5|NA|TRBV27
TGTGCCAGCAGTCGCGTAAGGCCCGGGACGAGAGAAGAGACCCAGTACTTC
CASSRVRPGTREETQYF
>NA|TRBJ1-5|NA|TRBV27
TGTGCCAGCAGTATAGGGAGACTTGACAATCAGCCCCAGCATTTT
CASSIGRLDNQPQHF
>TRBD1|TRBJ2-1|NA|TRBV4-3
TGCGCCAGCAGCCCATCCCCGGACAGGGGGTCCCCGGGTGAGCAGTTCTTC
CASSPSPDRGSPGEQFF
>NA|TRBJ1-1|few|TRBV5-5
TGTGCCAGCAGCTTAGTTGGGACGCCGCTCGTGAACACTGAAGCTTTCTTT
CASSLVGTPLVNTEAFF
>TRBD2|TRBJ2-6|many|TRBV15
TGTGCCACCAGCGAAGCGTCTAGCGGGAGCAACGTCCTGACTTTC
CATSEASSGSNVLTF
>NA|TRBJ1-2|NA|TRBV20-1
TGCAGTGCTAGTACGAAGGGCTTTGAGGGGGTTACCTTC
CSASTKGFEGVTF
>NA|TRBJ2-7|NA|TRBV6-2/TRBV6-3
TGTGCCAGCAGTTACGAGGCGGGGCCCTCGTACGAGCAGTACTTC
CASSYEAGPSYEQYF
>TRBD1|TRBJ2-3|few|TRBV12-3/TRBV12-4
TGTGCCTCCCTCCCTGGGACAGGCCTTCCCCCCGATACGCAGTATTTT
CASLPGTGLPPDTQYF
>NA|TRBJ1-1|few|TRBV20-1
TGCAGTGCTCCTTTCGAAGGGTTCGCCACTGAAGCTTTCTTT
CSAPFEGFATEAFF
>NA|TRBJ1-6|many|TRBV4-3
TGCGCCAGCAGCCAAGGATACAGGATTGATTCACCCCTCCACTTT
CASSQGYRIDSPLHF
>TRBD1|TRBJ2-4|NA|TRBV10-2
TGCGCCAGCAGGGACAGGCAAGCCAAAAACATTCAGTACTTC
CASRDRQAKNIQYF
>NA|TRBJ1-5|few|TRBV7-8
TGTGCCAGCAGCTTAGTACCGGGGGATCAGCCCCAGCATTTT
CASSLVPGDQPQHF
>NA|TRBJ2-3|NA|TRBV5-1
TGCGCCAGCAACGGCGGCAGCACAGATACGCAGTATTTT
CASNGGSTDTQYF
>NA|TRBJ2-3|once|TRBV15
TGTGCCACCAGCAGAGAACTCGGGGACAGCACAGATACGCAGTATTTT
CATSRELGDSTDTQYF
>NA|TRBJ2-7|few|TRBV6-2/TRBV6-3
TGTGCCAGGTCGAGGGGTACCTACGAGCAGTACTTC
CARSRGTYEQYF
>NA|TRBJ2-5|NA|TRBV4-1
TGCGCCAGCAGTCCTCCGGGGACCGCTTTTACGACCCAGTACTTC
CASSPPGTAFTTQYF
>NA|TRBJ2-7|NA|TRBV7-9
TGTGCCAGCAGCCAGAGGAGCTCCTACGAGCAGTACTTC
CASSQRSSYEQYF
>NA|TRBJ2-2|NA|TRBV12-3/TRBV12-4
TGTGCCAGCAGTTTAGCGGGGGCGAACACCGGGGAGCTGTTTTTT
CASSLAGANTGELFF
>NA|TRBJ2-7|many|TRBV7-2
TGTGCCAGCAGCCGATACAAACCCTCCTACGAGCAGTACTTC
CASSRYKPSYEQYF
>TRBD2|TRBJ2-5|NA|TRBV20-1
TGCAGTGCTAGCCCAGCGGGGTGGCCGGGGGCCCAGTACTTC
CSASPAGWPGAQYF
>NA|TRBJ2-1|many|TRBV7-8
TGTGCCAGCAGCTCGGGGCCGGGGTACAATGAGCAGTTCTTC
CASSSGPGYNEQFF
>NA|TRBJ1-2|NA|TRBV19
TGTGCCAGTAGTATGGGGGTCGGCTACACCTTC
CASSMGVGYTF
>TRBD1|TRBJ2-1|NA|TRBV5-1
TGCGCCAGCAGCCACCGGGACAGGGGGCGGTACAATGAGCAGTTCTTC
CASSHRDRGRYNEQFF
>TRBD1|TRBJ2-2|few|TRBV6-4
TGTGCCAGCAGTCCACAGGGGCCCAACACCGGGGAGCTGTTTTTT
CASSPQGPNTGELFF
>TRBD1|TRBJ2-1|once|TRBV5-4
TGTGCCAGCAGCTGGGACAGGGGTTACAATGAGCAGTTCTTC
CASSWDRGYNEQFF
>NA|TRBJ1-6|NA|TRBV5-1
TGCGCCAGCAGCTTGCCCAGGGCCCAGAATGATAATTCACCCCTCCACTTT
CASSLPRAQNDNSPLHF
>NA|TRBJ2-7|NA|TRBV7-9
TGTGCCAGCAGCTTAGGAGAACCTGTCCACGAGCAGTACTTC
CASSLGEPVHEQYF
>TRBD2|TRBJ2-1|few|TRBV5-1
TGCGCCAGCAGCTTGGCTAGCGGAAACAATGAGCAGTTCTTC
CASSLASGNNEQFF
>NA|TRBJ1-1|NA|TRBV5-1
TGCGCCAGCAGTTCTTCCAGCTTGAACACTGAAGCTTTCTTT
CASSSSSLNTEAFF
>NA|TRBJ2-7|NA|TRBV7-2
TGTGCCAGCAAGGCATTTTACGAGCAGTACTTC
CASKAFYEQYF
>TRBD1|TRBJ1-5|NA|TRBV7-8
TGTGCCTGCAGCTTACGACCGGACAGGGTCAATCAGCCCCAACATTTC
CACSLRPDRVNQPQHF
>NA|TRBJ1-3|few|TRBV10-2
TGCGCCAGCAGTGATTGGGAGTCTCGAAACACCATATATTTT
CASSDWESRNTIYF